This TCR beta chain comes out of a study of T cell changes during pregnancy in multiple sclerosis. Generated by immunoSEQ multiplex PCR, the TCRdb table keeps only in-frame clones and is missing some. The sample holds fewer than 90,000 clones, 90% to 95% seen once. CDR1 is SGHTA, CDR2 FQGNSA, per germline. This CDR3 region has 12 residues. Trimming cost V 1 base and J 15 bases, with 13 bases left between them. V gene TRBV7-2 combines with J gene TRBJ2-4; D is possibly TRBD1 (5 bases). This specimen was peripheral blood, taken in the first trimester of pregnancy. The clonotype comes from a female donor with multiple sclerosis, enrolled in a pregnancy study. The CDR3 bases are TGTGCCAGCAGCTTAGATTTGGGTCAGGGGTACTTC. Translated, it gives CASSLDLGQGYF. The full variable domain, with the rest looked up from reference TRBV7-2 and TRBJ2-4, is GAGVSQSPSNKVTEKGKDVELRCDPISGHTALYWYRQSLGQGLEFLIYFQGNSAPDKSGLPSDRFSAERTGGSVSTLTIQRTQQEDSAVYLCASSLDLGQGYFGAGTRLSVL.